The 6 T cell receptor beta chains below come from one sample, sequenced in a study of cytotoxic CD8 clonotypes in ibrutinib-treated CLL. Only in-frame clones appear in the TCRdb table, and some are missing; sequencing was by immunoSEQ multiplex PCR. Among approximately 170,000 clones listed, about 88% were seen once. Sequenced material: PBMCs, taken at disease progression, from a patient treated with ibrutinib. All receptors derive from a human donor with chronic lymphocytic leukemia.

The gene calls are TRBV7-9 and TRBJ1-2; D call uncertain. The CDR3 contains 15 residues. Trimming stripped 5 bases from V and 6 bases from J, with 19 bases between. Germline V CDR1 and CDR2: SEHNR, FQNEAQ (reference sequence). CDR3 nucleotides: TGTGCCAGCAGCGACACCGGGGTGGAGAAGCATGGCTACACCTTC. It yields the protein CASSDTGVEKHGYTF.

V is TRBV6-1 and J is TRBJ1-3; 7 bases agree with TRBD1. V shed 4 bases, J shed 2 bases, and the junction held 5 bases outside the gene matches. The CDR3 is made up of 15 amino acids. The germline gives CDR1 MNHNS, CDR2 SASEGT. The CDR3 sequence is CASSGGDSTGNTIYF. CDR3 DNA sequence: TGTGCCAGCAGTGGCGGGGACAGTACTGGAAACACCATATATTTT.

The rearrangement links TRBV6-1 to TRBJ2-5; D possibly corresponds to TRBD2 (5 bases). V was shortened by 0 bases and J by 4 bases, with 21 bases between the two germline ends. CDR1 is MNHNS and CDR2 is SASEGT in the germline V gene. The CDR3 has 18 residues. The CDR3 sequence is CASSEALRASQVGETQYF. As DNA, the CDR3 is TGTGCCAGCAGTGAAGCGCTGAGGGCATCCCAGGTGGGAGAGACCCAGTACTTC.

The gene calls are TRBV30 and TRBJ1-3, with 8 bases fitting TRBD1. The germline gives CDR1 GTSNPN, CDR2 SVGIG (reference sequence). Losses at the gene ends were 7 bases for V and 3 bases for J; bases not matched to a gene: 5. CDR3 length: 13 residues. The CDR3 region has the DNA TGTGCCTCCGGACAGGGTGTTGGAAACACCATATATTTT. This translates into CASGQGVGNTIYF.

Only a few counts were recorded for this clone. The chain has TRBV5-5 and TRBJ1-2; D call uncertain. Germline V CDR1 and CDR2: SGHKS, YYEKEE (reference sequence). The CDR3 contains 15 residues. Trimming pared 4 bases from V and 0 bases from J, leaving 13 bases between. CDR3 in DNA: TGTGCCAGCAGCCCACGACCGGACGCTAACTATGGCTACACCTTC. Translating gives CASSPRPDANYGYTF. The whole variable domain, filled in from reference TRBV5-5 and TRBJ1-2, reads DAGVTQSPTHLIKTRGQQVTLRCSPISGHKSVSWYQQVLGQGPQFIFQYYEKEERGRGNFPDRFSARQFPNYSSELNVNALLLGDSALYLCASSPRPDANYGYTFGSGTRLTVV.

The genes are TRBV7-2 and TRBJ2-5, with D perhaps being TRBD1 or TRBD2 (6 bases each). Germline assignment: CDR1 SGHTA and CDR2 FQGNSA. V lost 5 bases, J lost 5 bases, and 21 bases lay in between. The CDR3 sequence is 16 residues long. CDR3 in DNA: TGTGCCAGCAGCCGTCTACCAACAAGGAGGGGGGAGACCCAGTACTTC. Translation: CASSRLPTRRGETQYF. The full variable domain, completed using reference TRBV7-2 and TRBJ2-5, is GAGVSQSPSNKVTEKGKDVELRCDPISGHTALYWYRQSLGQGLEFLIYFQGNSAPDKSGLPSDRFSAERTGGSVSTLTIQRTQQEDSAVYLCASSRLPTRRGETQYFGPGTRLLVL.